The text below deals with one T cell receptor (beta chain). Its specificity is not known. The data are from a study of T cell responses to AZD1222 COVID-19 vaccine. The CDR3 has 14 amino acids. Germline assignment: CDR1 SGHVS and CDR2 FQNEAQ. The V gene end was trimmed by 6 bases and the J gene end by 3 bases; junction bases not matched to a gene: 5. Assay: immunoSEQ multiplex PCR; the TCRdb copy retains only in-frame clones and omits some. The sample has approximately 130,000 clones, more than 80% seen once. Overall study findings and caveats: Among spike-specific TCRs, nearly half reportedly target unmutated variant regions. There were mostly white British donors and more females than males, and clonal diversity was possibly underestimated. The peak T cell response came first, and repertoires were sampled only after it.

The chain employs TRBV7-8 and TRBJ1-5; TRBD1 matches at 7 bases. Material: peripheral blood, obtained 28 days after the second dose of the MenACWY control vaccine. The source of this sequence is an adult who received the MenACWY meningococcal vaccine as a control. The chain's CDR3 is CASSTGQYNQPQHF. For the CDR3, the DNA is TGTGCCAGCAGTACGGGACAGTACAATCAGCCCCAGCATTTT.